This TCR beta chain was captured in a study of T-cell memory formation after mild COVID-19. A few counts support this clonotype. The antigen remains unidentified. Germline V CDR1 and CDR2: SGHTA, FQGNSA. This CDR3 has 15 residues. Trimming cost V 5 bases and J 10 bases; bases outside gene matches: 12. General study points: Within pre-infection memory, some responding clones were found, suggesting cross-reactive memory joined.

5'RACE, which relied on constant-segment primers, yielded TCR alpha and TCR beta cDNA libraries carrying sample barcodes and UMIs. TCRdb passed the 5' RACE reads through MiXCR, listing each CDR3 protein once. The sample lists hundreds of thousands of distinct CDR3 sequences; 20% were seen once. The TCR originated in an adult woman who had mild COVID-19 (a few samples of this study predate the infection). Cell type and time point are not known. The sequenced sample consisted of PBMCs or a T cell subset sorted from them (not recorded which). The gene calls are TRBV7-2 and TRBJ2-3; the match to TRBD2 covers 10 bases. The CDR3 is CASSVKLAGSMAQYF. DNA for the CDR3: TGTGCCAGCAGCGTGAAACTAGCGGGATCCATGGCGCAGTATTTT.